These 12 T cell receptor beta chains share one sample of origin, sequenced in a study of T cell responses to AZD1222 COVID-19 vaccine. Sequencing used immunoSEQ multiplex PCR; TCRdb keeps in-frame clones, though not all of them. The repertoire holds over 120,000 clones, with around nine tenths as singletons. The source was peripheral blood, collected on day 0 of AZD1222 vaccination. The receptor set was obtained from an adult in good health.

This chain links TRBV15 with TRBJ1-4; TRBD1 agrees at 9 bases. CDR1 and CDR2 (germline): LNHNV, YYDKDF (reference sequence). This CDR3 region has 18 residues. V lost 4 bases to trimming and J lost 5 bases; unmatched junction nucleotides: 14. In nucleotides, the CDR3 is TGTGCCACCAGCAAGTACCCTACAGGGGGCGAGGCGAATGAAAAACTGTTTTTT. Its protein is CATSKYPTGGEANEKLFF.

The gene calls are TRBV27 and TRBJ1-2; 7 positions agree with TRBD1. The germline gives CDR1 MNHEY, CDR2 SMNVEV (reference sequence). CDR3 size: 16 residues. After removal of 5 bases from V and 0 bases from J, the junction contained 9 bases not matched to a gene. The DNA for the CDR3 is TGTGCCAGCAGTCCCTCGGGACAGCCGTCTAACTATGGCTACACCTTC. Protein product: CASSPSGQPSNYGYTF.

In DNA form, the CDR3 reads TGTGCTACTCGCGATGGGTGGACCTATGGCTACACCTTC. This gives the protein CATRDGWTYGYTF. This rearrangement joins TRBV12-5 to TRBJ1-2; unclear D gene. The ends were cut back, 10 bases at V and 4 bases at J, with 16 bases in the middle. The CDR3 length is 13 residues. From germline, CDR1 is LGHNT and CDR2 FRNRAP.

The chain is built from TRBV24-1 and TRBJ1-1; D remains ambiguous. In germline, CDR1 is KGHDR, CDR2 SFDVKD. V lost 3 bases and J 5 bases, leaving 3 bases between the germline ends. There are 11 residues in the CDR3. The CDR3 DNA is TGTGCCACCAGTGATGAAACTGAAGCTTTCTTT. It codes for CATSDETEAFF.

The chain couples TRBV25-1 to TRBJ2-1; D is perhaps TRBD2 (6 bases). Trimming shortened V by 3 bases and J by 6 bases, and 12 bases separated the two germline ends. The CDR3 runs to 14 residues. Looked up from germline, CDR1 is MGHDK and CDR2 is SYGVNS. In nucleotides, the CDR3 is TGTGCCAGCAGTGAGGGGGGAGGAGGCAATGAGCAGTTCTTC. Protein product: CASSEGGGGNEQFF.

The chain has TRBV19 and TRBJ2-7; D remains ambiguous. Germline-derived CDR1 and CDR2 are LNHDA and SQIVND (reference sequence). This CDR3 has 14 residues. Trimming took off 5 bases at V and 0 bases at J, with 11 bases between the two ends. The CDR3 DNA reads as TGTGCCAGTAGTGACCGGGCGATCTCCTACGAGCAGTACTTC. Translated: CASSDRAISYEQYF.

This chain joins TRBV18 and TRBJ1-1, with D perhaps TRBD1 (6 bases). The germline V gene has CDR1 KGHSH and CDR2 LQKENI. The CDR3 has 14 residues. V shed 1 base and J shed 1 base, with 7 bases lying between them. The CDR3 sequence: CASSPLTGNTEAFF. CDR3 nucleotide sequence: TGTGCCAGCTCACCACTGACAGGGAACACTGAAGCTTTCTTT.

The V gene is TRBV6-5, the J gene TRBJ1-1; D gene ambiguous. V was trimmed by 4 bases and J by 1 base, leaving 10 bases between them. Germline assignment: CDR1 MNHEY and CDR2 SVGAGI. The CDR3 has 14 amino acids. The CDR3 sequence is CASSSFPGNTEAFF. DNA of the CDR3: TGTGCCAGCAGTTCCTTTCCAGGGAACACTGAAGCTTTCTTT.

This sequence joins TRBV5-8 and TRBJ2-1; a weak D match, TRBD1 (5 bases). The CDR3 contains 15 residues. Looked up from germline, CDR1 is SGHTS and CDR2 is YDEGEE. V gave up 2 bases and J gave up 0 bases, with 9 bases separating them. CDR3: CASSLSGNSYNEQFF. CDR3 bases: TGTGCCAGCAGCTTATCAGGGAACTCCTACAATGAGCAGTTCTTC.

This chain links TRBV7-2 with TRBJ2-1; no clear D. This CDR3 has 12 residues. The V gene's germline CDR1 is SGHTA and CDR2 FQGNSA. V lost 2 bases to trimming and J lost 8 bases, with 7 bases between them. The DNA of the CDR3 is TGTGCCAGCAGCTTAAATCTGTATGAGCAGTTCTTC. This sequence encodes CASSLNLYEQFF.

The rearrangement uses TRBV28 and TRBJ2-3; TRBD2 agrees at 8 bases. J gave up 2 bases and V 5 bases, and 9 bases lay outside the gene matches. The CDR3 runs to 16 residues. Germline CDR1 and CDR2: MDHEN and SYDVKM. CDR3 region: CASSAPGRGATDTQYF. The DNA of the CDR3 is TGTGCCAGCAGTGCACCGGGGCGGGGGGCCACAGATACGCAGTATTTT.

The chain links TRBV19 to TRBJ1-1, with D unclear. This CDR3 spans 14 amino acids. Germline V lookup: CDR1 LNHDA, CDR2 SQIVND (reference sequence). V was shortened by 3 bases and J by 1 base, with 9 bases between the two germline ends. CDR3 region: CASSMRLENTEAFF. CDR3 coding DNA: TGTGCCAGTAGTATGCGATTGGAGAACACTGAAGCTTTCTTT. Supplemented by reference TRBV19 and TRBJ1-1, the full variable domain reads DGGITQSPKYLFRKEGQNVTLSCEQNLNHDAMYWYRQDPGQGLRLIYYSQIVNDFQKGDIAEGYSVSREKKESFPLTVTSAQKNPTAFYLCASSMRLENTEAFFGQGTRLTVV.